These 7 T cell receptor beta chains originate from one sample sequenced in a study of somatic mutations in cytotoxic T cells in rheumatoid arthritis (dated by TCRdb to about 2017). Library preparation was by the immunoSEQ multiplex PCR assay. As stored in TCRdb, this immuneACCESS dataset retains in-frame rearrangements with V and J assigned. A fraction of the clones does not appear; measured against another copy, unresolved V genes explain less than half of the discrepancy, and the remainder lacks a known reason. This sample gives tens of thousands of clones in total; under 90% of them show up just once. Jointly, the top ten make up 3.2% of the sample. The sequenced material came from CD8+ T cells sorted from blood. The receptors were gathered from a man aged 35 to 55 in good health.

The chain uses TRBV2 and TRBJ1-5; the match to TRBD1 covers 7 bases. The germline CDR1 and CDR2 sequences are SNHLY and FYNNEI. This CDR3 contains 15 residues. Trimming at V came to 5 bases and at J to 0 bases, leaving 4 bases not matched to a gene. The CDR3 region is CASSRTGDSNQPQHF. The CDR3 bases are TGTGCCAGCAGTCGGACAGGAGATAGCAATCAGCCCCAGCATTTT.

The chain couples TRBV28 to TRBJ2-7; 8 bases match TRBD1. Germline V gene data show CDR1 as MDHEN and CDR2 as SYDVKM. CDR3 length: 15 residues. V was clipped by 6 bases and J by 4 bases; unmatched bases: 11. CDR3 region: CASSLPGTGHYEQYF. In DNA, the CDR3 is TGTGCCAGCAGCTTGCCGGGGACAGGACATTACGAGCAGTACTTC.

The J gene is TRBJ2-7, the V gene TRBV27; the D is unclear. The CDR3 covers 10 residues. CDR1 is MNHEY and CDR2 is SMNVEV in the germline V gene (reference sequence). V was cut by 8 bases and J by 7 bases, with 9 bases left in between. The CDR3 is CASGSPEQYF. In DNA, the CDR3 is TGTGCCAGCGGGTCCCCGGAGCAGTACTTC.

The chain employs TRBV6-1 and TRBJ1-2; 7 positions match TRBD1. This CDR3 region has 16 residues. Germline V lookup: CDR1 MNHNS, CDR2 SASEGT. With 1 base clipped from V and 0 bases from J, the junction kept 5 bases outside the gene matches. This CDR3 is CASSEERGRPNYGYTF. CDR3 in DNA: TGTGCCAGCAGTGAAGAAAGGGGGCGGCCTAACTATGGCTACACCTTC.

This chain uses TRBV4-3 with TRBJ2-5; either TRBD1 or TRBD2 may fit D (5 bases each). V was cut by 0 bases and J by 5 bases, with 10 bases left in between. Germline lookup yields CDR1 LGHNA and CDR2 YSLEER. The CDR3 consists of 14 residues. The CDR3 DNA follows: TGCGCCAGCAGCCAAGACGAGGGGACGGAGACCCAGTACTTC. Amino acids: CASSQDEGTETQYF.

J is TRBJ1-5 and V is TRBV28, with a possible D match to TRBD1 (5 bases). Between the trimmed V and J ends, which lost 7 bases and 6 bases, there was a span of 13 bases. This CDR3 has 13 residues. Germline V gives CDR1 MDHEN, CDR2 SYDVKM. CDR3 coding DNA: TGTGCCAGCAATCGGGGGTTCGGTCAGCCCCAGCATTTT. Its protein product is CASNRGFGQPQHF.

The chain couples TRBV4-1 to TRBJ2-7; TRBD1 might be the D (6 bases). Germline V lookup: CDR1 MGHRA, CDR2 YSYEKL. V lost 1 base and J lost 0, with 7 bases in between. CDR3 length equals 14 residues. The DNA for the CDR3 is TGCGCCAGCAGCCAAGGGACAGTCTCCTACGAGCAGTACTTC. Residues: CASSQGTVSYEQYF.